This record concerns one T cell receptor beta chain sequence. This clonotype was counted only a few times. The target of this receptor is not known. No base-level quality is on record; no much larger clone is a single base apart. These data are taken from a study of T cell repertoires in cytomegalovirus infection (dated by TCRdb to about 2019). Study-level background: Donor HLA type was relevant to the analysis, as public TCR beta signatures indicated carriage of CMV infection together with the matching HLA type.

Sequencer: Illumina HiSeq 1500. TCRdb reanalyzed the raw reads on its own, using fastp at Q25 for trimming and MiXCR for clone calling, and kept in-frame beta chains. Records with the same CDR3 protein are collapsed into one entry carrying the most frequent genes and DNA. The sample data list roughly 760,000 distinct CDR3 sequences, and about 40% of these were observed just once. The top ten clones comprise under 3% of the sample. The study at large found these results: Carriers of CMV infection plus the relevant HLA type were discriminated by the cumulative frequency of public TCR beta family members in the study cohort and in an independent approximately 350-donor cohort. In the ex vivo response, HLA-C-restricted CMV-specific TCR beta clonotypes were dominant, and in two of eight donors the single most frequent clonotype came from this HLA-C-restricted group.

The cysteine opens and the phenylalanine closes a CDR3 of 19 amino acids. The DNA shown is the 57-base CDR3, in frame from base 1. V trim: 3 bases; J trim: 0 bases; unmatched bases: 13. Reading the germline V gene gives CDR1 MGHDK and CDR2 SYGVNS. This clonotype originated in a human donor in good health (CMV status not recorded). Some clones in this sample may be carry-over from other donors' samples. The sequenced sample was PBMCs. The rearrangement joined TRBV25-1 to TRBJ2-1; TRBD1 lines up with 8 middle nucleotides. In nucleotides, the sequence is TGTGCCAGCAGTGACGTGAGGGTAAGGGGGACAGGCTCCTACAATGAGCAGTTCTTC. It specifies CASSDVRVRGTGSYNEQFF.